The 25 T cell receptor beta chains reported below all come from one sample, sequenced in a study of cytomegalovirus exposure and HLA in healthy donors. The PCR made use of 60 Vbeta and 13 Jbeta primers. The method was immunoSEQ multiplex PCR; TCRdb's version includes in-frame clones alone and lacks a portion of them. This table holds about 99,000 clones, almost 80% found once. Sequencing was carried out using PBMCs. The receptor set was obtained from a man between 45 and 60 years old in good health and CMV-seropositive.

V gene TRBV5-4 combines with J gene TRBJ2-2; 14 nucleotides line up with TRBD2. Germline V gives CDR1 SGHNT, CDR2 YYREEE (reference sequence). Losses at the gene ends were 4 bases for V and 3 bases for J; bases not matched to a gene: 8. The CDR3 has 18 residues. The CDR3: CASSRGTSGSRDTGELFF. The CDR3 DNA is TGTGCCAGCAGCCGAGGGACTAGCGGGAGTCGGGACACCGGGGAGCTGTTTTTT.

This clone was seen a handful of times. The chain recombines TRBV6-1 with TRBJ1-2, with a tentative D call TRBD1 (6 bases). Germline CDR1 reads MNHNS; CDR2 reads SASEGT. V lost 7 bases to trimming and J lost 4 bases, with 13 bases between them. CDR3 length: 13 residues. The CDR3 region has the DNA TGTGCCAGCATCCCGACAGGAACCTATGGCTACACCTTC. This gives the protein CASIPTGTYGYTF.

This chain connects TRBV7-9 to TRBJ2-7; D remains ambiguous. The V end was cut by 3 bases, the J end by 7 bases, with 7 bases between. Germline CDR1 SEHNR, CDR2 FQNEAQ (reference sequence). This CDR3 comprises 11 residues. The CDR3 sequence is CASSFSREQYF. CDR3 nucleotides: TGTGCCAGCAGCTTTAGCCGAGAGCAGTACTTC. The variable domain in full, completed from reference TRBV7-9 and TRBJ2-7, reads DTGVSQNPRHKITKRGQNVTFRCDPISEHNRLYWYRQTLGQGPEFLTYFQNEAQLEKSRLLSDRFSAERPKGSFSTLEIQRTEQGDSAMYLCASSFSREQYFGPGTRLTVT.

The gene calls are TRBV6-4 and TRBJ2-1, with 9 bases identical to TRBD2. The CDR3 is 15 residues long. V dropped 2 bases and J dropped 7; count of bases not matched to a gene: 6. Germline loops: CDR1 MRHNA, CDR2 SNTAGT. Here the CDR3 reads CASSDVAGEGNEQFF. In DNA form, the CDR3 reads TGTGCCAGCAGTGACGTAGCGGGAGAGGGAAATGAGCAGTTCTTC.

The chain carries TRBV4-3 and TRBJ2-7; no reliable D call. The CDR3 loop spans 13 amino acids. V was clipped by 0 bases and J by 4 bases, with 7 bases between them. The germline V gene encodes CDR1 LGHNA and CDR2 YSLEER. The CDR3 DNA reads TGCGCCAGCAGCCAAGATGGCGGATACGAGCAGTACTTC. Translation gives CASSQDGGYEQYF.

The V gene is TRBV5-4, the J gene TRBJ2-1; tentative D call: TRBD1 (6 bases). The CDR3 extends over 16 amino acids. Looked up from germline, CDR1 is SGHNT and CDR2 is YYREEE (reference sequence). The V end was cut by 5 bases, the J end by 2 bases, with 17 bases between. The CDR3 sequence: CASRPGVPGTYNEQFF. CDR3 DNA sequence: TGTGCCAGCAGGCCAGGGGTACCAGGAACCTACAATGAGCAGTTCTTC.

The genes are TRBV4-3 and TRBJ2-7; D is unclear. The V and J ends lost 1 base and 0 bases respectively, with 7 bases between them. The CDR3 loop spans 14 amino acids. The germline V gene encodes CDR1 LGHNA and CDR2 YSLEER. The CDR3 is CASSQGRSSYEQYF. CDR3 bases: TGCGCCAGCAGCCAAGGTAGAAGCTCCTACGAGCAGTACTTC.

CDR3 residues: CASSFGQGEKLFF. Written as DNA, the CDR3 is TGTGCCAGCAGCTTCGGACAGGGTGAAAAACTGTTTTTT. This chain connects TRBV7-9 to TRBJ1-4, with 8 bases identical to TRBD1. Trimming at V came to 3 bases and at J to 7 bases, leaving 1 base not matched to a gene. The CDR3 totals 13 residues. CDR1 and CDR2 from the germline V gene are SEHNR and FQNEAQ (reference sequence).

Only one count was recorded for this clone. This chain joins TRBV7-9 and TRBJ2-7, with a possible D match to TRBD1 (6 bases). The CDR3 has 17 amino acids. Trimming shortened V by 1 base and J by 6 bases, and 22 bases separated the two germline ends. Germline assignment: CDR1 SEHNR and CDR2 FQNEAQ (reference sequence). This chain's CDR3 is CASSLGGAGARQVEQYF. CDR3 in DNA: TGTGCCAGCAGCTTAGGTGGGGCAGGGGCCCGTCAGGTCGAGCAGTACTTC. Full variable domain (missing parts from reference TRBV7-9 and TRBJ2-7): DTGVSQNPRHKITKRGQNVTFRCDPISEHNRLYWYRQTLGQGPEFLTYFQNEAQLEKSRLLSDRFSAERPKGSFSTLEIQRTEQGDSAMYLCASSLGGAGARQVEQYFGPGTRLTVT.

This clone was picked up a small number of times. The chain links TRBV9 to TRBJ1-1; unclear D gene. V shed 0 bases and J shed 1 base, with 7 bases lying between them. The CDR3 runs to 14 residues. Germline CDR1 SGDLS, CDR2 YYNGEE. Here the CDR3 reads CASSVEGANTEAFF. Written as DNA, the CDR3 is TGTGCCAGCAGCGTAGAAGGAGCGAACACTGAAGCTTTCTTT.

J is TRBJ2-3 and V is TRBV11-3; D perhaps matches TRBD1 (6 bases). This CDR3 is built from 15 residues. Germline V gene sequence: CDR1 SGHNT, CDR2 YENEEA. V was cut by 5 bases and J by 3 bases, with 15 bases left in between. The DNA of the CDR3 is TGTGCCAGCAGCGCGACAGGCCGCGGGACAGATACGCAGTATTTT. It yields the protein CASSATGRGTDTQYF.

The chain uses TRBV14 and TRBJ1-1; no firm D call. The CDR3 is made up of 18 amino acids. The germline V gene encodes CDR1 SGHDN and CDR2 FVKESK. V was clipped by 0 bases and J by 3 bases, with 20 bases between them. CDR3 residues: CASSQDIIAFESDTEAFF. The DNA for the CDR3 is TGTGCCAGCAGCCAAGATATAATCGCTTTCGAGTCTGACACTGAAGCTTTCTTT.

J is TRBJ1-1 and V is TRBV15; D call uncertain. V shed 0 bases and J shed 9 bases, with 17 bases lying between them. The CDR3 contains 15 residues. The germline V gene has CDR1 LNHNV and CDR2 YYDKDF (reference sequence). This CDR3 reads CATSRDSGPTLKAFF. In DNA form, the CDR3 reads TGTGCCACCAGCAGAGATTCCGGTCCGACACTGAAAGCTTTCTTT. Together with reference TRBV15 and TRBJ1-1, the CDR3 gives the full variable domain: DAMVIQNPRYQVTQFGKPVTLSCSQTLNHNVMYWYQQKSSQAPKLLFHYYDKDFNNEADTPDNFQSRRPNTSFCFLDIRSPGLGDTAMYLCATSRDSGPTLKAFFGQGTRLTVV.

J is TRBJ1-1 and V is TRBV5-6; perhaps TRBD1 as D (6 bases). Germline V lookup: CDR1 SGHDT, CDR2 YYEEEE. The V gene lost 0 bases and the J gene lost 3 bases, with 9 bases spanning the gap. CDR3 length equals 14 residues. The CDR3 here is CASSLVNRDTEAFF. As DNA, the CDR3 is TGTGCCAGCAGCTTGGTTAACAGGGACACTGAAGCTTTCTTT.

The chain couples TRBV5-1 to TRBJ2-7; 8 nucleotides agree with TRBD1. The CDR3 runs 16 residues. The V and J ends lost 0 bases and 7 bases, in that order; junction bases with no gene match: 12. Germline V gene data show CDR1 as SGHRS and CDR2 as YFSETQ. The CDR3 DNA reads TGCGCCAGCAGCTTGGGTGAGGCGCAGGGGGCGCTTGAGCAGTACTTC. Translating it yields CASSLGEAQGALEQYF.

The V gene is TRBV7-2, the J gene TRBJ1-1; TRBD1 might be the D (5 bases). Germline loops: CDR1 SGHTA, CDR2 FQGNSA. V gave up 2 bases and J gave up 3 bases, with 10 bases separating them. The CDR3 spans 14 residues. In DNA form, the CDR3 reads TGTGCCAGCAGCTTACAGGGTCTGGACACTGAAGCTTTCTTT. Amino acids: CASSLQGLDTEAFF. Combining the CDR3 with reference TRBV7-2 and TRBJ1-1 gives the whole variable domain GAGVSQSPSNKVTEKGKDVELRCDPISGHTALYWYRQSLGQGLEFLIYFQGNSAPDKSGLPSDRFSAERTGGSVSTLTIQRTQQEDSAVYLCASSLQGLDTEAFFGQGTRLTVV.

For the CDR3, the DNA is TGTGCCAGCAGCGTCCTGAAACAGGGAGCAGATACGCAGTATTTT. Protein sequence: CASSVLKQGADTQYF. The genes are TRBV9 and TRBJ2-3; D is perhaps TRBD1 (6 bases). The CDR3 totals 15 residues. Germline CDR1 is SGDLS and CDR2 is YYNGEE. V was clipped by 2 bases and J by 4 bases, with 14 bases between them.

The rearrangement uses TRBV7-9 and TRBJ2-7; TRBD2 agrees at 12 bases. The J segment lost 5 bases and the V segment lost 6 bases, leaving 8 bases of the junction unmatched. Per germline, CDR1 SEHNR and CDR2 FQNEAQ (reference sequence). The CDR3 extends over 15 amino acids. The CDR3 nucleotides are TGTGCCAGCAGTCCAGGGACTAGCGGGTCTAACGAGCAGTACTTC. Residues: CASSPGTSGSNEQYF.

The chain joins TRBV30 to TRBJ1-6, with TRBD1 matching 9 bases. J lost 4 bases, V lost 3 bases, and 22 bases had no gene match. The germline gives CDR1 GTSNPN, CDR2 SVGIG (reference sequence). The CDR3 is 21 residues long. The CDR3 coding sequence is TGTGCCTGGAGCGTCTCTTTATTCCACCGGGACAGGGAACCATATAATTCACCCCTCCACTTT. Translation gives CAWSVSLFHRDREPYNSPLHF.

The chain is built from TRBV28 and TRBJ2-5, with 10 bases lining up with TRBD1. The J call may be faulty, since TRBJ2-7 better matches the DNA end. Germline CDR1 reads MDHEN; CDR2 reads SYDVKM. The CDR3 length is 15 residues. The CDR3: CASSRQGAPFYEQYF. Written as DNA, the CDR3 is TGTGCCAGCAGTCGACAGGGGGCCCCATTTTACGAGCAGTACTTC.

The CDR3 coding sequence is TGTGCCAGCAGTAGAATTCAGGGTGGGGAGCTGTTTTTT. This sequence encodes CASSRIQGGELFF. V and J are TRBV6-1 and TRBJ2-2, with D maybe TRBD1 (5 bases). This CDR3 has 13 residues. Trimming took off 5 bases at V and 8 bases at J, with 12 bases between the two ends. In germline, CDR1 is MNHNS, CDR2 SASEGT.

The chain carries TRBV7-8 and TRBJ2-2; 8 bases fit TRBD1. Losses at the gene ends were 2 bases for V and 4 bases for J; bases not matched to a gene: 3. In germline, CDR1 is SGHVS, CDR2 FQNEAQ. The CDR3 runs 15 residues. CDR3 DNA sequence: TGTGCCAGCAGCTTACAGGGGGCGCGCACCGGGGAGCTGTTTTTT. Translated, it gives CASSLQGARTGELFF.

This clone was counted a single time. The chain carries TRBV2 and TRBJ2-6; TRBD1 matches at 8 bases. Trimming at V came to 4 bases and at J to 0 bases, leaving 5 bases not matched to a gene. CDR3 length: 17 amino acids. Germline assignment: CDR1 SNHLY and CDR2 FYNNEI. As DNA, the CDR3 is TGTGCCAGCAGTGCCGGGACAGGTTTCTCTGGGGCCAACGTCCTGACTTTC. Encoded protein: CASSAGTGFSGANVLTF.

The rearrangement uses TRBV6-5 and TRBJ1-4; D gene ambiguous. The CDR3 is 14 residues long. Germline V gene data show CDR1 as MNHEY and CDR2 as SVGAGI. Trimming removed 7 bases at V and 0 bases at J, with 9 bases between. CDR3 amino acids: CASKSQATNEKLFF. In nucleotides, the CDR3 is TGTGCCAGCAAGTCCCAGGCAACTAATGAAAAACTGTTTTTT.

This chain uses TRBV7-2 with TRBJ1-4, with D possibly matching TRBD1 (6 bases). Trimming left V 9 bases short and J 4 bases short, with 15 bases between. Germline V gene lookup returns CDR1 SGHTA and CDR2 FQGNSA. The CDR3 runs 14 residues. The CDR3 DNA is TGTGCCAGTCAGGACAGCAGAGATAATGAAAAACTGTTTTTT. Translating it yields CASQDSRDNEKLFF.